This is a list of T cell receptor beta chains from one sample in a study of siplizumab effects on memory and regulatory T cells. The protocol was immunoSEQ multiplex PCR, while the TCRdb copy is restricted to in-frame clones and leaves out a portion. The table includes 55,000 to 80,000 clones, around three quarters detected once. The sequencing sample was made of memory CD4+ T cells sorted from blood. The origin of the receptors is a human donor in good health. The CDR3 runs from the conserved cysteine through the conserved F or W. The order of the fields is J gene, V gene, clone size, D gene, CDR3 protein, CDR3 DNA. D genes are given only for firm matches. Rows give clone size only sometimes, using once, few, many, or a class for an expanded clone.

TRBJ2-1	TRBV9	-	-	CASSKRIESNEQFF	TGTGCCAGCAGCAAACGGATAGAAAGCAATGAGCAGTTCTTC
TRBJ2-7	TRBV5-1	once	TRBD1	CASSTTGTGDHTQYF	TGCGCCAGCAGCACCACCGGGACAGGGGATCACACGCAGTACTTC
TRBJ2-1	TRBV7-3	-	TRBD2	CASSLAGGYNEQFF	TGTGCCAGCAGCTTGGCGGGAGGATACAATGAGCAGTTCTTC
TRBJ2-7	TRBV5-1	-	TRBD1	CASSLDRGGSEQYF	TGCGCCAGCAGCCTGGACAGGGGAGGGTCCGAGCAGTACTTC
TRBJ2-2	TRBV9	-	-	CASGGTLKTGELFF	TGTGCCAGCGGAGGGACTCTCAAGACCGGGGAGCTGTTTTTT
TRBJ2-7	TRBV5-1	-	TRBD2	CASSPTGTSGETQQYF	TGCGCCAGCAGCCCCACGGGCACCAGCGGGGAAACGCAGCAGTACTTC
TRBJ2-1	TRBV5-1	-	TRBD1	CASSSEGQSYNEQFF	TGCGCCAGCAGCTCCGAGGGACAGAGCTACAATGAGCAGTTCTTC
TRBJ2-1	TRBV28	-	TRBD2	CARGTSGDNEQFF	TGTGCCAGGGGGACTAGCGGGGACAATGAGCAGTTCTTC
TRBJ1-2	TRBV11-2	-	TRBD1	CASSPQGNYGYTF	TGTGCCAGCAGCCCACAGGGGAACTATGGCTACACCTTC
TRBJ2-7	TRBV7-2	-	TRBD2	CASSLASGGITYEQYF	TGTGCCAGCAGCTTAGCTAGCGGGGGGATCACCTACGAGCAGTACTTC
TRBJ1-3	TRBV6-5	-	-	CASSYGRGGGSTIYF	TGTGCCAGCAGTTACGGCAGGGGAGGGGGAAGCACCATATATTTT
TRBJ1-5	TRBV12-5	-	-	CASGTTGNAPPQHF	TGTGCTAGTGGCACCACAGGGAACGCTCCGCCCCAGCATTTT
TRBJ2-5	TRBV7-2	-	-	CASSWGHLQETQYF	TGTGCCAGCAGCTGGGGACACCTCCAAGAGACCCAGTACTTC
TRBJ2-7	TRBV12-5	few	TRBD2	CASGLVPDLAGSYFYYEQYF	TGTGCTAGTGGTTTGGTACCGGATTTAGCGGGGTCTTACTTTTACTACGAGCAGTACTTC
TRBJ2-7	TRBV6-5	once	TRBD2	CASSRLAGGSYEQYF	TGTGCCAGCAGCCGACTAGCGGGGGGATCCTACGAGCAGTACTTC
TRBJ2-2	TRBV9	-	-	CASSVAELNTGELFF	TGTGCCAGCAGCGTAGCTGAACTTAACACCGGGGAGCTGTTTTTT
TRBJ2-7	TRBV6-6	-	TRBD1	CASRETGGGYEQYF	TGTGCCAGCAGGGAGACAGGGGGCGGCTACGAGCAGTACTTC
TRBJ1-1	TRBV6-6	few	-	CASRTPTGNTEAFF	TGTGCCAGCAGGACTCCGACGGGGAACACTGAAGCTTTCTTT
TRBJ1-2	TRBV5-6	-	-	CASSLAYREYGYTF	TGTGCCAGCAGCTTGGCCTACAGGGAGTATGGCTACACCTTC
TRBJ1-3	TRBV6-1	-	TRBD1	CASSRTGVENTIYF	TGTGCCAGCAGTCGGACAGGGGTAGAAAACACCATATATTTT
TRBJ2-3	TRBV4-2	-	-	CASSQADWSGVGTDTQYF	TGTGCCAGCAGCCAAGCGGATTGGAGTGGGGTGGGCACAGATACGCAGTATTTT
TRBJ2-1	TRBV7-9	-	TRBD2	CASSSILAGGIEQFF	TGTGCCAGCAGCTCAATACTAGCGGGGGGGATTGAGCAGTTCTTC
TRBJ1-5	TRBV7-9	-	TRBD1	CASSLGGQANQPQHF	TGTGCCAGCAGCTTAGGAGGACAGGCCAATCAGCCCCAGCATTTT
TRBJ2-2	TRBV10-3	medium-sized	-	CAISPGTSLTGELFF	TGTGCCATCAGCCCCGGGACATCTCTGACCGGGGAGCTGTTTTTT
TRBJ2-7	TRBV12-5	-	TRBD1	CASGPPTGNEQYF	TGTGCTAGTGGTCCCCCGACAGGGAACGAGCAGTACTTC
TRBJ2-3	TRBV4-2	-	-	CASSKGAGGLTDTQYF	TGTGCCAGCAGCAAAGGGGCCGGGGGGCTTACAGATACGCAGTATTTT
TRBJ2-1	TRBV4-3	-	-	CASSLRRGDEQFF	TGCGCCAGCAGCCTTAGAAGGGGCGATGAGCAGTTCTTC
TRBJ2-5	TRBV6-1	-	-	CASSESQWGTGETQYF	TGTGCCAGCAGTGAATCCCAGTGGGGGACTGGAGAGACCCAGTACTTC
TRBJ1-5	TRBV28	-	-	CASSWSQGLGSIDQPQHF	TGTGCCAGCAGCTGGTCTCAGGGGCTTGGGTCAATCGATCAGCCCCAGCATTTC
TRBJ2-7	TRBV9	-	TRBD1	CASSVVGDSTYEQYF	TGTGCCAGCAGCGTAGTTGGGGACAGCACCTACGAGCAGTACTTC
TRBJ2-1	TRBV25-1	-	TRBD1	CASRDREYNEQFF	TGTGCCAGCAGGGACAGGGAATACAATGAGCAGTTCTTC
TRBJ2-3	TRBV2	-	-	CASTLQGFSTDTQYF	TGTGCCAGCACCTTACAGGGTTTTAGCACAGATACGCAGTATTTT
TRBJ2-1	TRBV7-2	once	-	CASSLNPTYNEQFF	TGTGCCAGCAGCTTAAATCCGACTTACAATGAGCAGTTCTTC
TRBJ1-2	TRBV18	-	-	CASSPSATGYFLDYTF	TGTGCCAGCTCACCCTCGGCCACAGGGTATTTTCTGGACTACACCTTC
TRBJ2-7	TRBV6-1	-	TRBD1	CASRDRVYYEQYF	TGTGCCAGCAGGGACAGGGTTTACTACGAGCAGTACTTC
TRBJ2-3	TRBV7-7	-	-	CASSIGSTDTQYF	TGTGCCAGCAGCATAGGGAGCACAGATACGCAGTATTTT
TRBJ2-2	TRBV19	-	TRBD2	CASSIDLAGTITGELFF	TGTGCCAGTAGTATAGACTTAGCGGGGACGATCACCGGGGAGCTGTTTTTT
TRBJ1-6	TRBV5-1	-	-	CASSSIQGDRSPLHF	TGCGCCAGCAGCTCAATACAGGGAGACAGGTCACCCCTCCACTTT
TRBJ2-2	TRBV11-3	-	-	CASSLGSQTGLFF	TGTGCCAGCAGCTTAGGATCCCAGACTGGGCTGTTTTTT
TRBJ2-3	TRBV29-1	once	-	CSVPGAGATDTQYF	TGCAGCGTGCCCGGGGCGGGGGCCACAGATACGCAGTATTTT
TRBJ2-1	TRBV6-5	-	TRBD2	CASWSSGNEQFF	TGTGCCAGCTGGAGTAGCGGGAATGAGCAGTTCTTC
TRBJ2-1	TRBV27	few	-	CASSLRRNNEQFF	TGTGCCAGCAGTTTACGTCGGAACAATGAGCAGTTCTTC
TRBJ1-2	TRBV7-9	-	-	CASGEGGKSYGYTF	TGTGCCAGCGGGGAAGGGGGTAAAAGCTATGGCTACACCTTC
TRBJ1-2	TRBV28	-	-	CASSLSQDGYYGYTF	TGTGCCAGCAGTTTATCCCAGGACGGTTACTATGGCTACACCTTC
TRBJ2-7	TRBV5-5	few	-	CASMEGNEQYF	TGTGCCAGCATGGAGGGCAACGAGCAGTACTTC
TRBJ2-7	TRBV5-1	-	TRBD2	CASSLVLAAAEQYF	TGCGCCAGCAGCTTGGTTCTAGCGGCTGCCGAGCAGTACTTC
TRBJ2-7	TRBV19	-	TRBD1	CASSIRTGGVDEQYF	TGTGCCAGTAGTATCCGGACAGGGGGCGTGGACGAGCAGTACTTC
TRBJ1-6	TRBV5-5	-	TRBD1	CASSGTGTDNSPLHF	TGTGCCAGCAGCGGAACCGGGACAGATAATTCACCCCTCCACTTT
TRBJ2-7	TRBV7-7	few	TRBD2	CASSLGREGEQYF	TGTGCCAGCAGCTTAGGCAGGGAGGGCGAGCAGTACTTC
TRBJ2-4	TRBV4-1	-	TRBD2	CASSQDWGGGANIQYF	TGCGCCAGCAGCCAAGATTGGGGCGGGGGGGCAAACATTCAGTACTTC
TRBJ1-1	TRBV14	-	-	CASSRDRNTEAFF	TGTGCCAGCAGCCGCGATAGGAACACTGAAGCTTTCTTT
TRBJ2-2	TRBV19	-	-	CASSPQGGAGTGELFF	TGTGCCAGTAGTCCCCAGGGGGGCGCGGGCACCGGGGAGCTGTTTTTT
TRBJ1-3	TRBV7-3	-	-	CASSRGGSENTIYF	TGTGCCAGCAGCCGGGGGGGTTCTGAAAACACCATATATTTT
TRBJ1-1	TRBV19	-	-	CASRPSPDWNTEAFF	TGTGCCAGTAGACCCTCCCCCGATTGGAACACTGAAGCTTTCTTT